The sequence of this T cell receptor (beta chain) was determined in a study of glioma-infiltrating T cells. Germline CDR1 reads LNHDA; CDR2 reads SQIVND (reference sequence). Trimming cost V 8 bases and J 10 bases; bases outside gene matches: 19. The CDR3 is 16 residues long. TCR alpha and beta CDR3 regions were amplified from RNA using iRepertoire nested multiplex PCR. TCRdb re-derived calls from the multiplex PCR reads in MiXCR, one entry per CDR3 protein. The sample records tens of thousands of distinct CDR3 sequences, roughly 40% being singletons. The study's findings and limits: CDR3 overlap between tissue and blood was very small.

This clonotype appeared a single time. Antigen unknown. A clone one base away is much larger, so this may be a read error. The rearrangement uses TRBV19 and TRBJ2-2; 7 positions match TRBD2. Sequenced material: glioma tissue, nonneoplastic brain tissue, or PBMCs (not recorded which). This TCR derives from a human donor with low-grade glioma or glioblastoma, undergoing nonglioma brain surgery, or in good health (not recorded which). For the CDR3, the DNA is TGTGCCAGTGCGTATGCGGGAGTGAGGTTGGACGTGGAGCTGTTTTTT. This gives the protein CASAYAGVRLDVELFF.